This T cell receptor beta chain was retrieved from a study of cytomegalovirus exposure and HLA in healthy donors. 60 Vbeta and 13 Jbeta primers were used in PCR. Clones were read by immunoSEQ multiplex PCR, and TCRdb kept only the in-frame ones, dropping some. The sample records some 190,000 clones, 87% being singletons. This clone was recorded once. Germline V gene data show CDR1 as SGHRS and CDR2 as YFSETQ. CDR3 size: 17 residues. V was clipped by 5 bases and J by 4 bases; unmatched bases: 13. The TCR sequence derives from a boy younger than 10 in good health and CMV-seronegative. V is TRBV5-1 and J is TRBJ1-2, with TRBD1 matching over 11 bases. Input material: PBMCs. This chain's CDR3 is CASSVGSGTGGSYGYTF. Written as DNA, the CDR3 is TGCGCCAGCAGTGTTGGGTCCGGGACAGGGGGTTCCTATGGCTACACCTTC.